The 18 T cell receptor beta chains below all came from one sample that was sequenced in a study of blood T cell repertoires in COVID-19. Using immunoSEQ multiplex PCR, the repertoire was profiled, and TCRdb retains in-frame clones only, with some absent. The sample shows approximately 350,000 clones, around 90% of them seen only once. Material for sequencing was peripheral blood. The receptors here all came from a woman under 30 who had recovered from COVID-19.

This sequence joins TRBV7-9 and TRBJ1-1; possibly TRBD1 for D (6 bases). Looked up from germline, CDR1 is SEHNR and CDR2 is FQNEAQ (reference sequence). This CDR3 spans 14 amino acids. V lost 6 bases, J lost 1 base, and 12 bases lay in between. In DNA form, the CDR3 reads TGTGCCAGCAGGCCTGGGGGCACGAACACTGAAGCTTTCTTT. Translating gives CASRPGGTNTEAFF.

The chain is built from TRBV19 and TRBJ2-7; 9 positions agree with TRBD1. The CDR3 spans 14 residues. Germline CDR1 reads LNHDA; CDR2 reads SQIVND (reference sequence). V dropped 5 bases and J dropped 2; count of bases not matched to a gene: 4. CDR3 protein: CASSAGTGTYEQYV. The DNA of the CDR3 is TGTGCCAGTAGTGCCGGGACAGGGACCTACGAGCAGTACGTC.

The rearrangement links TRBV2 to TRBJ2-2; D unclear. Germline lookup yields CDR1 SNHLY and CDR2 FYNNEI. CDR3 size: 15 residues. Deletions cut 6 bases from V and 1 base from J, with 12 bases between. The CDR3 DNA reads TGTGCCAGCAGCCTCTGGGCAGGGAACACCGGGGAGCTGTTTTTT. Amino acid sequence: CASSLWAGNTGELFF.

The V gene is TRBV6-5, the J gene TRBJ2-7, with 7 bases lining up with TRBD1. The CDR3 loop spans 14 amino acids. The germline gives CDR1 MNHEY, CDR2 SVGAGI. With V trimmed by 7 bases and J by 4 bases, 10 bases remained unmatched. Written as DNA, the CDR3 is TGTGCCAGCACCGCCGGGACAGACAGTTACGAGCAGTACGTC. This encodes CASTAGTDSYEQYV.

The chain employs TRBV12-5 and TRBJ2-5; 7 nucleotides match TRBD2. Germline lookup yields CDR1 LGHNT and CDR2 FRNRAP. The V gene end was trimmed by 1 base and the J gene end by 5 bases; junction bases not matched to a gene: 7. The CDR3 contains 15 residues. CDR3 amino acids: CASGLGSVGGETQYF. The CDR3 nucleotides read TGTGCTAGTGGTTTGGGCTCGGTGGGAGGGGAGACCCAGTACTTC.

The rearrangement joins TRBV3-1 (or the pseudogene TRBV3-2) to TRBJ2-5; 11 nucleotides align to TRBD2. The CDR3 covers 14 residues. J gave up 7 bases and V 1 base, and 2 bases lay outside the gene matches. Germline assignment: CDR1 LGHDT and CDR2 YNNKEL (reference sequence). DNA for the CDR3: TGTGCCAGCAGCCAAGGGCTAGCGGGGGGGACCCAGTACTTC. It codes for CASSQGLAGGTQYF.

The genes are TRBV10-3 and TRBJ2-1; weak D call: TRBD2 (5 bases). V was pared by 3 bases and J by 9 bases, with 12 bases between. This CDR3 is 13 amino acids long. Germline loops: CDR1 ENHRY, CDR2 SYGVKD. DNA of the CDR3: TGTGCCATCAGTGACCCCGGACTGAGTGAGCAGTTCTTC. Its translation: CAISDPGLSEQFF.

In nucleotides, the CDR3 is TGTGCCAGCAGTTTAGTATCCAGGGGCATTCAGTACTTC. Its protein is CASSLVSRGIQYF. This chain uses TRBV12-3 or TRBV12-4 with TRBJ2-4; a weak D match, TRBD1 (6 bases). Trimming cost V 1 base and J 9 bases, with 10 bases left between them. The CDR3 covers 13 residues.

CDR3 sequence: CAIRSGRVPDTQYF. The CDR3 bases are TGTGCCATACGTAGCGGGAGGGTCCCAGATACGCAGTATTTT. The chain links TRBV10-3 to TRBJ2-3; 11 bases fit TRBD2. With V trimmed by 9 bases and J by 4 bases, 6 bases remained unmatched. This CDR3 has 14 amino acids. In germline, CDR1 is ENHRY, CDR2 SYGVKD.

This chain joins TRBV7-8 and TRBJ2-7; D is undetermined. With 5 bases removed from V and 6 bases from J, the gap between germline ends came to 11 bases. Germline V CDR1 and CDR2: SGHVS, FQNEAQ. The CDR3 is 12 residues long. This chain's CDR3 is CASSPIGGEQYV. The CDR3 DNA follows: TGTGCCAGCAGCCCCATTGGCGGCGAGCAGTACGTC.

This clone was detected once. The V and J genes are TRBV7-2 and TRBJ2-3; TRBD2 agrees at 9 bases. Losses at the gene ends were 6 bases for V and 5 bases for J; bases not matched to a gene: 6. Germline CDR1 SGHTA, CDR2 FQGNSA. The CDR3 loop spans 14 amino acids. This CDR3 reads CASSWAGGGDTQYF. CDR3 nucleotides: TGTGCCAGCAGTTGGGCGGGAGGGGGAGATACGCAGTATTTT. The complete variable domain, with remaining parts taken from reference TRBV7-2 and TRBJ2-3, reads GAGVSQSPSNKVTEKGKDVELRCDPISGHTALYWYRQSLGQGLEFLIYFQGNSAPDKSGLPSDRFSAERTGGSVSTLTIQRTQQEDSAVYLCASSWAGGGDTQYFGPGTRLTVL.

The CDR3 reads CASSHVAGQESWGYTF. CDR3 in DNA: TGCGCCAGCAGCCACGTCGCCGGCCAGGAATCATGGGGCTACACCTTC. The chain couples TRBV4-1 to TRBJ1-2; D uncertain. The V gene's germline CDR1 is MGHRA and CDR2 YSYEKL. The V gene lost 3 bases and the J gene lost 8 bases, with 22 bases spanning the gap. CDR3 length: 16 residues.

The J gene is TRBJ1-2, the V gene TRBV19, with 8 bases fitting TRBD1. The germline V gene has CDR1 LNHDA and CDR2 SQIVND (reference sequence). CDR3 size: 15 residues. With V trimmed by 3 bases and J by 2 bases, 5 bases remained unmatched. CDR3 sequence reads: CASSIWDRRNYGYTF. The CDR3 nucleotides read TGTGCCAGTAGTATTTGGGACAGGAGAAACTATGGCTACACCTTC.

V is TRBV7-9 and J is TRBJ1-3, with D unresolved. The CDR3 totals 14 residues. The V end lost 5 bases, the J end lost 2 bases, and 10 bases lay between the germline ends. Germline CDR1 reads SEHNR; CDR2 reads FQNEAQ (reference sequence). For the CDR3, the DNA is TGTGCCAGCAGCGAGAATACAGCTGGAAACACCATATATTTT. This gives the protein CASSENTAGNTIYF.

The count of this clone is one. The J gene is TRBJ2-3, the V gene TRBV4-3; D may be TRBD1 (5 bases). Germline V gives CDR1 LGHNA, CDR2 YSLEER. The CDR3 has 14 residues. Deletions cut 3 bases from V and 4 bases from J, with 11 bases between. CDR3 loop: CASSHPGIPDTQYF. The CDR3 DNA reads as TGCGCCAGCAGCCACCCAGGGATCCCAGATACGCAGTATTTT.

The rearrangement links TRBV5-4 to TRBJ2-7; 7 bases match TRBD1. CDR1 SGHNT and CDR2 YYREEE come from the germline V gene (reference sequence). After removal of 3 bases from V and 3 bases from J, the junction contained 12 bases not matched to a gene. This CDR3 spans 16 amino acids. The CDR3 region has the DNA TGTGCCAGCAGCTCGGGACAGAAGCGTACCCACTACGAGCAGTACGTC. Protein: CASSSGQKRTHYEQYV.

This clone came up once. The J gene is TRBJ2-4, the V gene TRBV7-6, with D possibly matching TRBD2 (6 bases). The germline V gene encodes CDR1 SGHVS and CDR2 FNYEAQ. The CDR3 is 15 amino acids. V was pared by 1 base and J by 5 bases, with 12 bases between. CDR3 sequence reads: CASSLGGGSQNIQYF. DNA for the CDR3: TGTGCCAGCAGCTTAGGGGGAGGTAGTCAAAACATTCAGTACTTC. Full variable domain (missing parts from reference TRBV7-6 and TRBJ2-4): GAGVSQSPRYKVTKRGQDVALRCDPISGHVSLYWYRQALGQGPEFLTYFNYEAQQDKSGLPNDRFSAERPEGSISTLTIQRTEQRDSAMYRCASSLGGGSQNIQYFGAGTRLSVL.

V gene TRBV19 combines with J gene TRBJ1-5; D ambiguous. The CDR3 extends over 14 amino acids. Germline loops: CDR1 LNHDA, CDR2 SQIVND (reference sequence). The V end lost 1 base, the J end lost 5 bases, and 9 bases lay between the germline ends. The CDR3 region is CASSIVVLDQPQHF. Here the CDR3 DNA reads TGTGCCAGTAGTATAGTGGTACTGGATCAGCCCCAGCATTTT.